This T cell receptor beta chain was found in a study of shared clonotypes between healthy human individuals. Naive CD8 cells lacked CD45RO, underwent positive selection for CCR7 and left out terminally differentiated effector memory CD45RA+ cells. About this clone: Its matching antigen is unknown.

The CDR3 is 15 residues long. With 1 base clipped from V and 6 bases from J, the junction kept 9 bases outside the gene matches. Germline-derived CDR1 and CDR2 are MGHRA and YSYEKL. Assay: immunoSEQ multiplex PCR; the TCRdb copy retains only in-frame clones and omits some. The sample lists over 2 million clones, about 95% occurring once. Study-wide results and caveats: Clonotypes which were not shared had lower generation probabilities than clonotypes that all four donors shared.

Specimen: naive CD8+ T cells sorted from blood. This receptor was identified in a man aged 18 to 30 in good health. The rearrangement uses TRBV4-1 and TRBJ2-7; 7 bases line up with TRBD1. DNA of the CDR3: TGCGCCAGCAGCCAAGGTCGATTAGGGACAGCCGAGCAGTACTTC. Its protein is CASSQGRLGTAEQYF.